Sequencing of this T cell receptor (beta chain) was carried out in a study of T cell responses to AZD1222 COVID-19 vaccine. V was clipped by 4 bases and J by 0 bases, with 10 bases between them. Per germline, CDR1 SEHNR and CDR2 FQNEAQ (reference sequence). The CDR3 has 14 amino acids. This clone was seen a few times. Antigen unknown. Here immunoSEQ multiplex PCR was the method, and the copy in TCRdb shows in-frame clones only, minus some. Altogether approximately 81,000 clones are present, 75% to 95% being singletons, with the ten largest covering about 4.9%. Overall study findings and caveats: Epitopes outside B.1.351 and B.1.1.7 mutated regions reportedly drew nearly half of spike TCRs. Spike-specific TCR breadth and depth went up after people got two AZD1222 doses. Clonal diversity may have been underestimated, and the donors were mostly white British, with more females than males. AZD1222 recipients seropositive at baseline numbered only six or seven.

This TCR came from an adult in good health. Sequencing was performed on peripheral blood, taken on day 0 of MenACWY control vaccination. V is TRBV7-9 and J is TRBJ2-7; a weak D match, TRBD2 (5 bases). CDR3 DNA sequence: TGTGCCAGCAGCTCCATCGGGGTCTCCTACGAGCAGTACTTC. It translates to CASSSIGVSYEQYF.